Sequencing of this T cell receptor (beta chain) was carried out in a study of radiotherapy plus CTLA-4 blockade in lung cancer. Broader study findings: Early clone dynamics of blood T cells, plus interferon-beta, reportedly predicted response best. Blood saw expansion of tumor-derived TCR clones after radiotherapy plus ipilimumab.

Libraries were prepared by immunoSEQ multiplex PCR; TCRdb keeps only in-frame clonotypes and omits some of them. The data hold some 110,000 clones, with roughly 80% observed a single time. Details on this clone: Its target is unknown.

The CDR3 covers 12 residues. V shed 4 bases and J shed 7 bases, with 9 bases lying between them. The germline V gene encodes CDR1 WSHSY and CDR2 SAAADI. Material: peripheral blood, obtained from a patient treated with radiotherapy plus ipilimumab. This TCR was recovered from a human donor with non-small cell lung cancer that progressed on radiotherapy plus ipilimumab. Some clones in this sample may be carry-over from other donors' samples. The chain combines TRBV10-2 with TRBJ2-3; D ambiguous. In DNA, the CDR3 is TGCGCCAGCAGTGTCCGGGCCAATACGCAGTATTTT. Its translation is CASSVRANTQYF.